One sample yielded the 24 T cell receptor beta chains listed below, sequenced in a study of identical twins (TCRdb year 2016). The library was produced with 5' RACE. The sequencing machine was an Illumina HiSeq 2000. TCRdb reprocessed the public reads (quality trimming at Q25 with fastp, clone calling with MiXCR) and kept in-frame beta chains. Rows are combined by CDR3 protein, so each entry shows the most common genes and DNA. This sample has hundreds of thousands of distinct CDR3 sequences in its table, and approximately 8.5% of those were observed once. The top ten clonotypes cover over 2% of the sample. A further study also used this sample, focusing on yellow fever vaccine responses in identical twins.

Sequencing input: memory (CD45RO+) T cells sorted from blood. The cell subset or site label on this specimen signifies: CD45RO+ enriched T cells. Receptor source: a woman aged 18 to 35 in good health.

This clonotype was detected a few times. This chain joins TRBV9 and TRBJ2-2; possible D gene TRBD2, 5 bases. Per the germline V gene, CDR1 is SGDLS and CDR2 is YYNGEE. The V end was cut by 2 bases, the J end by 5 bases, with 10 bases between. The length of the CDR3 is 14 residues. The CDR3 loop reads CASSVVPGTGELFF. As DNA, the CDR3 is TGTGCCAGCAGCGTGGTCCCGGGAACCGGGGAGCTGTTTTTT.

There are a few counts of this clonotype. The rearrangement joins TRBV3-1 to TRBJ2-4, with 7 bases that match TRBD2. Germline CDR1 is LGHDT and CDR2 is YNNKEL (reference sequence). V shed 2 bases, J shed 10 bases, and the junction held 11 bases outside the gene matches. This CDR3 has 15 residues. CDR3 amino acids: CASSQPSGNGPIQYF. CDR3 bases: TGTGCCAGCAGCCAACCGAGCGGGAACGGGCCAATTCAGTACTTC.

There are many counts of this clonotype. The genes are TRBV10-3 and TRBJ2-2; no clear D gene. The CDR3 totals 13 residues. Germline values: CDR1 ENHRY, CDR2 SYGVKD. With 7 bases removed from V and 2 bases from J, the gap between germline ends came to 8 bases. Here the CDR3 reads CAIKDGNTGELFF. Here the CDR3 DNA reads TGTGCCATCAAGGACGGAAACACCGGGGAGCTGTTTTTT.

This clonotype appeared a single time. V is TRBV10-3 and J is TRBJ2-7; no clear D. The germline V gene encodes CDR1 ENHRY and CDR2 SYGVKD. This CDR3 spans 11 amino acids. Trimming removed 8 bases at V and 3 bases at J, with 8 bases between. The CDR3 nucleotides are TGTGCCATCGCTGGTGGCTACGAGCAGTACTTC. Translation: CAIAGGYEQYF.

The chain uses TRBV3-1 and TRBJ2-7; no clear D. V was shortened by 5 bases and J by 2 bases, with 4 bases between the two germline ends. The germline V gene has CDR1 LGHDT and CDR2 YNNKEL (reference sequence). There are 11 residues in the CDR3. The CDR3 protein is CASSTTYEQYF. The CDR3, as DNA: TGTGCCAGCAGCACAACCTACGAGCAGTACTTC.

This clonotype was observed at least ten times. The rearrangement links TRBV20-1 to TRBJ2-5; D could derive from TRBD1 or TRBD2 (6 bases each). The CDR3 has 13 residues. CDR1 is DFQATT, CDR2 SNEGSKA, per germline (reference sequence). V gave up 6 bases and J gave up 5 bases, with 16 bases separating them. The CDR3 DNA reads as TGCAGTGCCCCGAGGGGGGAGTTTGAGACCCAGTACTTC. Its protein product is CSAPRGEFETQYF.

This clonotype was picked up a small number of times. The chain couples TRBV15 to TRBJ1-5; D is unclear. Germline assignment: CDR1 LNHNV and CDR2 YYDKDF (reference sequence). The CDR3 extends over 12 amino acids. V was pared by 5 bases and J by 9 bases, with 11 bases between. CDR3 loop: CATSEFLAPQHF. The CDR3 DNA reads TGTGCCACCAGCGAGTTTCTTGCGCCCCAGCATTTT.

This clonotype was found a few times. The chain couples TRBV4-1 to TRBJ2-7, with a possible D match to TRBD1 (5 bases). Per germline, CDR1 MGHRA and CDR2 YSYEKL. Trimming cost V 0 bases and J 9 bases, with 9 bases left between them. This CDR3 has 12 amino acids. The CDR3 reads CASSQEQGVQYF. In DNA, the CDR3 is TGCGCCAGCAGCCAAGAGCAGGGCGTGCAGTACTTC.

This clonotype was found many times. The chain recombines TRBV29-1 with TRBJ2-3; 7 bases align to TRBD1. The CDR3 covers 12 residues. J was trimmed by 4 bases and V by 5 bases; bases with no gene match: 3. The germline V gene has CDR1 SQVTM and CDR2 ANQGSEA. The CDR3 loop reads CSVSGGPDTQYF. The CDR3 coding sequence is TGCAGCGTTTCAGGGGGTCCAGATACGCAGTATTTT.

This chain uses TRBV7-2 with TRBJ2-1, with D possibly TRBD2 on 6 matching bases. V shed 0 bases and J shed 1 base, with 10 bases lying between them. This CDR3 has 16 residues. The germline gives CDR1 SGHTA, CDR2 FQGNSA. The CDR3 DNA follows: TGTGCCAGCAGCTTAGCGTTTGCGGGGTCCTACAATGAGCAGTTCTTC. It codes for CASSLAFAGSYNEQFF.

The chain couples TRBV3-1 to TRBJ2-5; TRBD2 agrees at 8 bases. The CDR3 contains 12 residues. Losses at the gene ends were 11 bases for V and 7 bases for J; bases not matched to a gene: 9. In germline, CDR1 is LGHDT, CDR2 YNNKEL (reference sequence). The CDR3 coding sequence is TGTGCCTCTCAGGCGGCGGGGGGGACCCAGTACTTC. Translated: CASQAAGGTQYF.

This clonotype was seen many times. The J gene is TRBJ1-1, the V gene TRBV7-8, with a possible D match to TRBD1 (6 bases). V lost 1 base to trimming and J lost 4 bases, with 13 bases between them. The CDR3 totals 15 residues. CDR1 is SGHVS and CDR2 is FQNEAQ in the germline V gene. CDR3 sequence: CASSLVQGRVTEAFF. DNA for the CDR3: TGTGCCAGCAGCTTAGTGCAGGGGCGCGTCACTGAAGCTTTCTTT.

The rearrangement links TRBV19 to TRBJ1-2; tentatively, D is TRBD1 (6 bases). Germline CDR1 is LNHDA and CDR2 is SQIVND (reference sequence). With 6 bases removed from V and 3 bases from J, the gap between germline ends came to 14 bases. The CDR3 runs to 14 residues. CDR3 sequence (DNA): TGTGCCAGTAGGCGGACAGTGACGGACTATGGCTACACCTTC. Amino acid sequence: CASRRTVTDYGYTF.

This clonotype was observed a few times. The rearrangement joins TRBV10-2 to TRBJ2-1; TRBD2 matches at 8 bases. After removal of 7 bases from V and 7 bases from J, the junction contained 9 bases not matched to a gene. The length of the CDR3 is 14 residues. Germline CDR1 reads WSHSY; CDR2 reads SAAADI. CDR3 in DNA: TGCGCCAGCAAGCCGGGACTAGATAGAAATGAGCAGTTCTTC. Amino acid sequence: CASKPGLDRNEQFF.

This clonotype was found a few times. The chain carries TRBV6-5 and TRBJ1-4; possibly TRBD1 for D (5 bases). This CDR3 has 15 residues. Trimming cost V 5 bases and J 6 bases, with 16 bases left between them. Germline V gene data show CDR1 as MNHEY and CDR2 as SVGAGI. CDR3 nucleotides: TGTGCCAGCAGTCCCTCGGGGACGTCATATGAAAAACTGTTTTTT. Translation gives CASSPSGTSYEKLFF.

In its sample, this clonotype was seen a few times. V and J are TRBV20-1 and TRBJ1-6; D gene unclear. The CDR3 is 13 amino acids. The V and J ends lost 1 base and 6 bases respectively, with 7 bases between them. Germline V gives CDR1 DFQATT, CDR2 SNEGSKA (reference sequence). CDR3 DNA: TGCAGTGCTAGAGTGGGGTTTAATTCACCCCTCCACTTT. Its translation is CSARVGFNSPLHF.

The genes are TRBV2 and TRBJ1-5; D is undetermined. Germline V gene lookup returns CDR1 SNHLY and CDR2 FYNNEI. The CDR3 runs 13 residues. The ends were cut back, 5 bases at V and 5 bases at J, with 10 bases in the middle. The CDR3 bases are TGTGCCAGCAGTATCGTTCGAGATCAGCCCCAGCATTTT. Translating gives CASSIVRDQPQHF.

This clonotype was picked up many times. The rearrangement joins TRBV5-5 to TRBJ2-1, with TRBD1 matching over 7 bases. V lost 4 bases, J lost 4 bases, and 2 bases stayed unmatched. Germline V gene data show CDR1 as SGHKS and CDR2 as YYEKEE (reference sequence). The CDR3 contains 13 residues. The CDR3 DNA follows: TGTGCCAGCAGCCGGGACAGTTACAATGAGCAGTTCTTC. This encodes CASSRDSYNEQFF.

In this sample, this clonotype turned up many times. CDR3 in amino acids: CASSDSTGEDGELFF. Written as DNA, the CDR3 is TGTGCCAGCAGTGACTCGACAGGGGAGGACGGGGAGCTGTTTTTT. The gene calls are TRBV6-4 and TRBJ2-2; the match to TRBD1 covers 8 bases. The CDR3 spans 15 residues. CDR1 and CDR2 (germline): MRHNA, SNTAGT. Losses at the gene ends were 0 bases for V and 7 bases for J; bases not matched to a gene: 4.

The J gene is TRBJ2-7, the V gene TRBV5-1, with unresolved D. The CDR3 has 15 amino acids. Germline lookup yields CDR1 SGHRS and CDR2 YFSETQ. V was shortened by 0 bases and J by 2 bases, with 12 bases between the two germline ends. CDR3 amino acids: CASSLGVSAAYEQYF. The CDR3 nucleotides are TGCGCCAGCAGCTTGGGGGTGTCCGCCGCCTACGAGCAGTACTTC. The full variable domain, with the rest looked up from reference TRBV5-1 and TRBJ2-7, is KAGVTQTPRYLIKTRGQQVTLSCSPISGHRSVSWYQQTPGQGLQFLFEYFSETQRNKGNFPGRFSGRQFSNSRSEMNVSTLELGDSALYLCASSLGVSAAYEQYFGPGTRLTVT.

The genes are TRBV7-9 and TRBJ2-3; unclear D gene. V lost 1 base, J lost 4 bases, and 6 bases lay in between. The CDR3 runs 13 residues. The germline gives CDR1 SEHNR, CDR2 FQNEAQ (reference sequence). The CDR3 coding sequence is TGTGCCAGCAGCTTAGGAGCTTCAGATACGCAGTATTTT. Its protein product is CASSLGASDTQYF.

This clonotype has ten or more counts. This rearrangement joins TRBV14 to TRBJ2-2; 10 nucleotides match TRBD2. V gave up 2 bases and J gave up 1 base; unmatched junction bases: 7. Per the germline V gene, CDR1 is SGHDN and CDR2 is FVKESK. This CDR3 region has 18 residues. The DNA for the CDR3 is TGTGCCAGCAGCCAATACTCCTCTAGCGGGAGGAACACCGGGGAGCTGTTTTTT. It specifies CASSQYSSSGRNTGELFF. Full variable domain (remainder filled in from reference TRBV14 and TRBJ2-2): EAGVTQFPSHSVIEKGQTVTLRCDPISGHDNLYWYRRVMGKEIKFLLHFVKESKQDESGMPNNRFLAERTGGTYSTLKVQPAELEDSGVYFCASSQYSSSGRNTGELFFGEGSRLTVL.

This chain uses TRBV5-1 with TRBJ2-3; D possibly corresponds to TRBD1 (6 bases). CDR3 length equals 16 residues. V lost 4 bases to trimming and J lost 5 bases, with 20 bases between them. Germline CDR1 reads SGHRS; CDR2 reads YFSETQ. DNA for the CDR3: TGCGCCAGCAGCCGAGGGGCCGGCCTGGGACAAGATACGCAGTATTTT. Amino acids: CASSRGAGLGQDTQYF.

This clonotype was seen more than once but under ten times. This sequence joins TRBV20-1 and TRBJ1-2, with TRBD1 matching 8 bases. The CDR3 is made up of 14 amino acids. V was pared by 6 bases and J by 7 bases, with 13 bases of the junction left unmatched. The germline V gene encodes CDR1 DFQATT and CDR2 SNEGSKA (reference sequence). The CDR3 nucleotides read TGCAGTGCCTCAGGGGGCGATGATATCTCTGGCTACACCTTC. It translates to CSASGGDDISGYTF.